The clone carrying this T cell receptor (beta chain) was picked up many times. Each CDR3 protein gets one entry after TCRdb re-called the reads with MiXCR. The sample shows 200,000 to 250,000 distinct CDR3 sequences, roughly 22% of them seen only once. Germline V gene lookup returns CDR1 MNHNY and CDR2 SVGAGI (reference sequence). The CDR3 loop spans 18 amino acids. With 0 bases removed from V and 0 bases from J, the gap between germline ends came to 15 bases. This sample was taken from a study of T cell repertoires in cytomegalovirus infection. The sequence was collected from a human donor in good health (CMV status not recorded). Some clones in this sample may be carry-over from other donors' samples. The sequenced sample consisted of CD8+ T cells from PBMCs. The genes are TRBV6-6 and TRBJ1-5; D is uncertain. The CDR3 loop is CASSYSNLRENSNQPQHF. The CDR3 bases are TGTGCCAGCAGTTACTCTAACTTAAGGGAAAATAGCAATCAGCCCCAGCATTTT.